A single sample gave rise to the 32 T cell receptor beta chains below, sequenced in a study of cytomegalovirus exposure and HLA in healthy donors (dated by TCRdb to 2015 to 2018). The method was the immunoSEQ multiplex PCR assay. The immuneACCESS repertoire file appears here via TCRdb, limited to in-frame rearrangements. These files lack a portion of the clones; in checked studies, under half of the deficit traces to unresolved V genes, and the cause of the others is not known. This sample holds tens of thousands of clones; 85% to 95% were observed only once. The top ten constitute about 0.68% of the sample. Sequenced: PBMCs. These receptors were obtained from a young man in good health and CMV-seronegative.

This chain connects TRBV10-1 to TRBJ1-1; perhaps TRBD1 as D (5 bases). The CDR3 loop spans 14 amino acids. Trimming left V 2 bases short and J 6 bases short, with 13 bases between. Looked up from germline, CDR1 is WNHNN and CDR2 is SYGVQD (reference sequence). CDR3 nucleotide sequence: TGCGCCAGCAGTGAGATTCAGGGATCCGCTGAAGCTTTCTTT. It is translated as CASSEIQGSAEAFF.

This chain connects TRBV7-2 to TRBJ1-4; D perhaps matches TRBD1 (5 bases). Germline V gives CDR1 SGHTA, CDR2 FQGNSA. The V end lost 1 base, the J end lost 8 bases, and 14 bases lay between the germline ends. The CDR3 has 15 residues. CDR3 bases: TGTGCCAGCAGCTTAGAGGCAGGGAGGCGGGAAAAACTGTTTTTT. It yields the protein CASSLEAGRREKLFF.

This clone was picked up a small number of times. This chain connects TRBV13 to TRBJ2-7; the match to TRBD2 covers 14 bases. Trimming at V came to 5 bases and at J to 3 bases, leaving 12 bases not matched to a gene. Germline V lookup: CDR1 PRHDT, CDR2 FYEKMQ (reference sequence). The CDR3 extends over 18 amino acids. The CDR3 spells CASSTKGTSGRGGYEQYF. The CDR3 nucleotides are TGTGCCAGCAGCACTAAAGGGACTAGCGGGAGAGGGGGCTACGAGCAGTACTTC.

The CDR3 region is CASSENRGAGQETQYF. The CDR3 DNA sequence: TGTGCCAGCAGTGAAAACCGGGGAGCCGGCCAAGAGACCCAGTACTTC. V and J are TRBV6-1 and TRBJ2-5, with D perhaps TRBD2 (5 bases). The CDR3 is made up of 16 amino acids. Germline CDR1 MNHNS, CDR2 SASEGT. Trimming took 2 bases from V and 1 from J, leaving 14 bases between them.

This sequence joins TRBV11-3 and TRBJ1-2; D might be TRBD1 (5 bases). V lost 5 bases and J 5 bases, leaving 9 bases between the germline ends. Germline CDR1 SGHNT, CDR2 YENEEA. There are 12 residues in the CDR3. CDR3: CASSQQGYGYTF. As DNA, the CDR3 is TGTGCCAGCAGCCAGCAGGGATATGGCTACACCTTC. The whole variable domain, filled in from reference TRBV11-3 and TRBJ1-2, reads EAGVVQSPRYKIIEKKQPVAFWCNPISGHNTLYWYLQNLGQGPELLIRYENEEAVDDSQLPKDRFSAERLKGVDSTLKIQPAELGDSAVYLCASSQQGYGYTFGSGTRLTVV.

The genes are TRBV10-3 and TRBJ1-1, with 9 bases that match TRBD1. CDR1 and CDR2 from the germline V gene are ENHRY and SYGVKD. Unmatched junction bases numbered 3, after V lost 7 bases and J lost 3 bases. This CDR3 has 13 residues. CDR3 sequence reads: CAITRDRDTEAFF. Written as DNA, the CDR3 is TGTGCCATCACTAGGGACAGGGACACTGAAGCTTTCTTT.

The rearrangement uses TRBV10-3 and TRBJ2-7, with 8 positions matching TRBD1. The CDR3 sequence is 15 residues long. Trimming took 4 bases from V and 0 from J; bases not matched to a gene: 5. The V gene's germline CDR1 is ENHRY and CDR2 SYGVKD. The CDR3 DNA sequence: TGTGCCATCAGTGCGACAGGGGTAAGCTCCTACGAGCAGTACTTC. Translated, it gives CAISATGVSSYEQYF.

The CDR3 nucleotides are TGCGCCAGCAGTGAGGTGGACAGGGGGCTAGAGACCCAGTACTTC. The encoded protein is CASSEVDRGLETQYF. The chain recombines TRBV10-2 with TRBJ2-5; 11 positions agree with TRBD1. Germline lookup yields CDR1 WSHSY and CDR2 SAAADI. This CDR3 contains 15 residues. J was trimmed by 4 bases and V by 2 bases; bases with no gene match: 3.

This clone was seen only once. The V gene is TRBV7-2, the J gene TRBJ1-2, with unresolved D. Germline values: CDR1 SGHTA, CDR2 FQGNSA. This CDR3 has 15 residues. Trimming cost V 5 bases and J 6 bases, with 19 bases left between them. The CDR3 here is CASSVTGERYNGYTF. The CDR3 DNA reads TGTGCCAGCAGCGTAACGGGAGAGCGCTATAATGGCTACACCTTC.

The chain joins TRBV18 to TRBJ2-3; 8 bases agree with TRBD2. Germline loops: CDR1 KGHSH, CDR2 LQKENI. The V segment lost 2 bases and the J segment 2 bases; nucleotides outside the gene matches: 9. The CDR3 length is 17 residues. This CDR3 is CASSPRQDGGDTDTQYF. The CDR3 bases are TGTGCCAGCTCACCAAGACAGGACGGGGGGGACACAGATACGCAGTATTTT.

The count of this clone is one. This chain links TRBV6-6 with TRBJ2-1; 12 bases are shared with TRBD2. CDR1 is MNHNY, CDR2 SVGAGI, per germline (reference sequence). The J segment lost 6 bases and the V segment lost 5 bases, leaving 5 bases of the junction unmatched. The CDR3 totals 15 residues. The CDR3 sequence is CASSKTSGSSNEQFF. CDR3 bases: TGTGCCAGCAGTAAGACTAGCGGGAGCAGCAATGAGCAGTTCTTC.

The V gene is TRBV7-3, the J gene TRBJ2-5, with D possibly TRBD2 on 6 matching bases. CDR3 length: 15 residues. Germline CDR1 SGHTA, CDR2 FQGTGA. V lost 1 base and J 4 bases, leaving 13 bases between the germline ends. Here the CDR3 DNA reads TGTGCCAGCAGCTTAAGCGGGATACGTGGAGAGACCCAGTACTTC. Its protein product is CASSLSGIRGETQYF.

The chain combines TRBV4-1 with TRBJ1-4; 9 positions agree with TRBD1. The ends lost 1 base at V and 6 bases at J; junction bases unmatched: 3. Looked up from germline, CDR1 is MGHRA and CDR2 is YSYEKL. The CDR3 runs to 15 residues. The CDR3 loop is CASSQAGTGHEKLFF. The CDR3 DNA reads as TGCGCCAGCAGCCAAGCCGGGACAGGGCATGAAAAACTGTTTTTT.

This sequence joins TRBV10-3 and TRBJ1-4; D gene unclear. The CDR3 totals 12 residues. Trimming took off 0 bases at V and 15 bases at J, with 11 bases between the two ends. CDR1 is ENHRY and CDR2 is SYGVKD in the germline V gene. The CDR3 sequence: CAISESGLLVFF. The CDR3 coding sequence is TGTGCCATCAGTGAGTCCGGACTGTTGGTGTTTTTT.

In DNA, the CDR3 is TGTGCCAGCAGCATTCAGGCTTATAGCAATCAGCCCCAGCATTTT. Protein: CASSIQAYSNQPQHF. This sequence joins TRBV6-5 and TRBJ1-5; no definite D call. V lost 6 bases, J lost 0 bases, and 12 bases lay in between. Looked up from germline, CDR1 is MNHEY and CDR2 is SVGAGI. The CDR3 length is 15 residues.

The V call is TRBV27, the J call TRBJ1-1, with no clear D. V was trimmed by 2 bases and J by 3 bases, leaving 16 bases between them. The CDR3 runs to 16 residues. Germline CDR1 reads MNHEY; CDR2 reads SMNVEV (reference sequence). CDR3 bases: TGTGCCAGCAGTTTAACCCAAGACGGGTTTGACACTGAAGCTTTCTTT. Its protein is CASSLTQDGFDTEAFF.

The rearrangement links TRBV10-2 to TRBJ2-1, with a possible D match to TRBD2 (6 bases). Trimming stripped 2 bases from V and 4 bases from J, with 6 bases between. CDR3 length equals 13 residues. CDR1 and CDR2 from the germline V gene are WSHSY and SAAADI. The CDR3 reads CASSEAGYNEQFF. The CDR3 DNA sequence: TGCGCCAGCAGTGAGGCGGGATACAATGAGCAGTTCTTC.

About this clone: Different DNA sequences within this sample yield the same CDR3. The chain is built from TRBV2 and TRBJ1-1; D remains unclear. The V gene lost 3 bases and the J gene lost 5 bases, with 7 bases spanning the gap. The germline gives CDR1 SNHLY, CDR2 FYNNEI. This CDR3 has 12 amino acids. The CDR3 protein is CASSERRTEAFF. The DNA for the CDR3 is TGTGCCAGCAGTGAGAGGAGGACTGAAGCTTTCTTT. Using reference TRBV2 and TRBJ1-1 for the parts outside the CDR3, the full variable domain is EPEVTQTPSHQVTQMGQEVILRCVPISNHLYFYWYRQILGQKVEFLVSFYNNEISEKSEIFDDQFSVERPDGSNFTLKIRSTKLEDSAMYFCASSERRTEAFFGQGTRLTVV.

This sequence joins TRBV10-2 and TRBJ1-5; 8 bases map to TRBD1. The CDR3 runs to 15 residues. Trimming removed 6 bases from V and 3 bases from J; junction bases left unmatched: 7. Germline lookup yields CDR1 WSHSY and CDR2 SAAADI. The CDR3: CASRRDRNFNQPQHF. Written as DNA, the CDR3 is TGCGCCAGCAGAAGGGACAGGAACTTCAATCAGCCCCAGCATTTT.

This chain joins TRBV30 and TRBJ1-2, with D perhaps TRBD1 (5 bases). The CDR3 sequence is 15 residues long. V dropped 0 bases and J dropped 0 bases, with 11 bases sitting between them. Germline V lookup: CDR1 GTSNPN, CDR2 SVGIG (reference sequence). Here the CDR3 reads CAWSVDTSTNYGYTF. The CDR3 DNA reads as TGTGCCTGGAGTGTGGACACCTCAACTAACTATGGCTACACCTTC. The entire variable domain, with the rest obtained from reference TRBV30 and TRBJ1-2, is as follows: SQTIHQWPATLVQPVGSPLSLECTVEGTSNPNLYWYRQAAGRGLQLLFYSVGIGQISSEVPQNLSASRPQDRQFILSSKKLLLSDSGFYLCAWSVDTSTNYGYTFGSGTRLTVV.

The V gene is TRBV20-1, the J gene TRBJ1-1, with no clear D. The germline V gene encodes CDR1 DFQATT and CDR2 SNEGSKA (reference sequence). Trimming removed 5 bases from V and 10 bases from J, with 14 bases in between. The CDR3 loop spans 11 amino acids. CDR3: CSALEGEGAFF. CDR3 DNA: TGCAGTGCTCTAGAGGGAGAGGGAGCTTTCTTT.

This sequence joins TRBV6-5 and TRBJ1-5, with D perhaps TRBD1 (5 bases). CDR1 and CDR2 (germline): MNHEY, SVGAGI. The CDR3 runs to 13 residues. The V end lost 4 bases, the J end lost 7 bases, and 11 bases lay between the germline ends. This CDR3 is CASSSQESQPQHF. The CDR3 coding sequence is TGTGCCAGCAGTTCACAGGAATCACAGCCCCAGCATTTT.

The rearrangement links TRBV5-1 to TRBJ1-1; 9 bases align to TRBD1. The V gene end was trimmed by 0 bases and the J gene end by 11 bases; junction bases not matched to a gene: 8. In germline, CDR1 is SGHRS, CDR2 YFSETQ. The CDR3 is 14 residues long. CDR3 residues: CASSLAGGQGGAFF. CDR3 DNA sequence: TGCGCCAGCAGCTTGGCCGGGGGACAGGGCGGCGCTTTCTTT.

The V gene is TRBV12-5, the J gene TRBJ2-2, with a tentative D call TRBD1 (5 bases). With 0 bases removed from V and 2 bases from J, the gap between germline ends came to 10 bases. In germline, CDR1 is LGHNT, CDR2 FRNRAP. There are 16 residues in the CDR3. CDR3 DNA: TGTGCTAGTGGTTTGGTGGTAGGGGTAAACACCGGGGAGCTGTTTTTT. Its protein is CASGLVVGVNTGELFF.

The CDR3 loop is CASSRSPTGAYEQYF. DNA of the CDR3: TGTGCCAGCAGCCGATCTCCAACAGGGGCCTACGAGCAGTACTTC. This chain joins TRBV5-4 and TRBJ2-7, with TRBD1 matching over 7 bases. The junction had 9 bases not matched to a gene; V was cut back by 4 bases and J by 2 bases. This CDR3 region has 15 residues. Per the germline V gene, CDR1 is SGHNT and CDR2 is YYREEE (reference sequence).

The V and J genes are TRBV6-1 and TRBJ1-1, with 10 bases identical to TRBD1. Trimming at V came to 6 bases and at J to 14 bases, leaving 15 bases not matched to a gene. Germline CDR1 reads MNHNS; CDR2 reads SASEGT. The CDR3 has 14 residues. The CDR3 loop reads CASRPGQGYTIGFF. CDR3 sequence (DNA): TGTGCCAGCAGGCCGGGACAGGGGTATACAATCGGCTTCTTT.

In this sample, this clone turned up once. This chain links TRBV18 with TRBJ1-3; D is perhaps TRBD1 (6 bases). V lost 3 bases and J 0 bases, leaving 9 bases between the germline ends. There are 15 residues in the CDR3. The germline CDR1 and CDR2 sequences are KGHSH and LQKENI. CDR3 nucleotide sequence: TGTGCCAGCTCACCGGGACAAAACTCTGGAAACACCATATATTTT. Translated, it gives CASSPGQNSGNTIYF. The whole variable domain, filled in from reference TRBV18 and TRBJ1-3, reads NAGVMQNPRHLVRRRGQEARLRCSPMKGHSHVYWYRQLPEEGLKFMVYLQKENIIDESGMPKERFSAEFPKEGPSILRIQQVVRGDSAAYFCASSPGQNSGNTIYFGEGSWLTVV.

This clone was detected once. The chain has TRBV11-2 and TRBJ1-3; 7 bases are a match to TRBD1. The CDR3 has 15 residues. V was clipped by 6 bases and J by 2 bases; unmatched bases: 7. Germline V gene sequence: CDR1 SGHAT, CDR2 FQNNGV. CDR3: CASSRGGTAGNTIYF. DNA for the CDR3: TGTGCCAGCAGTCGTGGGGGGACAGCTGGAAACACCATATATTTT.

The chain recombines TRBV18 with TRBJ1-2, with TRBD1 matching over 10 bases. Germline assignment: CDR1 KGHSH and CDR2 LQKENI. The CDR3 totals 16 residues. Germline trimming cut 4 bases from V and 2 bases from J; bases unmatched to any gene: 7. The CDR3 DNA sequence: TGTGCCAGCTCACAAAGGACAGGGGGGACGAACTATGGCTACACCTTC. Amino acid sequence: CASSQRTGGTNYGYTF.

This rearrangement joins TRBV5-1 to TRBJ1-3, with D unclear. Deletions cut 0 bases from V and 0 bases from J, with 10 bases between. CDR3 size: 16 residues. CDR1 and CDR2 from the germline V gene are SGHRS and YFSETQ. The CDR3 DNA follows: TGCGCCAGCAGCTTGGAGTGGCAGTTCTCTGGAAACACCATATATTTT. Its translation is CASSLEWQFSGNTIYF.

This rearrangement joins TRBV28 to TRBJ1-1; TRBD1 matches 7 bases. The CDR3 is made up of 13 amino acids. V lost 6 bases and J lost 5; bases outside the gene matches: 6. CDR1 and CDR2 from the germline V gene are MDHEN and SYDVKM. The CDR3 coding sequence is TGTGCCAGCAGCTTAACAGGGGCGACTGAAGCTTTCTTT. It translates to CASSLTGATEAFF.

CDR3 in DNA: TGTGCCAGCCGATCCTTAGTAGGAGTGGCCAAAAACATTCAGTACTTC. It specifies CASRSLVGVAKNIQYF. The chain is built from TRBV4-2 and TRBJ2-4; no clear D. Trimming took 8 bases from V and 1 from J, leaving 18 bases between them. The germline V gene has CDR1 LGHNA and CDR2 YNFKEQ. The CDR3 covers 16 residues.